This TCR beta chain was found in a study of cytomegalovirus exposure and HLA in healthy donors. Broader study findings: Overall, around 150 TCR beta chains were annotated as cytomegalovirus-associated. For most TCR sequences rarity was the rule, although some public TCRs occurred in many donors. Reports described diagnosis of cytomegalovirus status by the classifier as highly specific and sensitive.

From germline, CDR1 is SGHNT and CDR2 YYREEE (reference sequence). CDR3 size: 15 residues. V shed 0 bases and J 4 bases; nucleotides not matched to a gene: 5. Data came from immunoSEQ multiplex PCR; TCRdb stores just in-frame clones and leaves some out. The sample lists about 56,000 clones; approximately 90% were seen once. On this clone itself: Its antigen is not known. The sample carries other DNA sequences with the same CDR3.

This rearrangement joins TRBV5-4 to TRBJ2-7; 9 bases agree with TRBD2. What was sequenced was PBMCs. This receptor was obtained from a man aged 18 to 30 in good health and CMV-seronegative. The CDR3 DNA sequence: TGTGCCAGCAGCTTGGGGCTAGCGGGATCATACGAGCAGTACTTC. Translating gives CASSLGLAGSYEQYF.